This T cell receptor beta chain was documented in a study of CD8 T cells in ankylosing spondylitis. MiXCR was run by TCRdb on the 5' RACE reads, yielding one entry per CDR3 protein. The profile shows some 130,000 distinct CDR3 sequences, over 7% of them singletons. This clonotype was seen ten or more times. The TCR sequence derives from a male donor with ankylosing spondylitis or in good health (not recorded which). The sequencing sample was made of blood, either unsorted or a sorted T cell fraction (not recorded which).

This chain's CDR3 is CSAREWAGVQPQHF. For the CDR3, the DNA is TGCAGTGCTAGAGAATGGGCAGGGGTGCAGCCCCAGCATTTT. The J gene is TRBJ1-5, the V gene TRBV20-1; TRBD1 is a possible D gene (6 bases). V was shortened by 0 bases and J by 7 bases, with 13 bases between the two germline ends. Germline V lookup: CDR1 DFQATT, CDR2 SNEGSKA (reference sequence). The CDR3 totals 14 residues.